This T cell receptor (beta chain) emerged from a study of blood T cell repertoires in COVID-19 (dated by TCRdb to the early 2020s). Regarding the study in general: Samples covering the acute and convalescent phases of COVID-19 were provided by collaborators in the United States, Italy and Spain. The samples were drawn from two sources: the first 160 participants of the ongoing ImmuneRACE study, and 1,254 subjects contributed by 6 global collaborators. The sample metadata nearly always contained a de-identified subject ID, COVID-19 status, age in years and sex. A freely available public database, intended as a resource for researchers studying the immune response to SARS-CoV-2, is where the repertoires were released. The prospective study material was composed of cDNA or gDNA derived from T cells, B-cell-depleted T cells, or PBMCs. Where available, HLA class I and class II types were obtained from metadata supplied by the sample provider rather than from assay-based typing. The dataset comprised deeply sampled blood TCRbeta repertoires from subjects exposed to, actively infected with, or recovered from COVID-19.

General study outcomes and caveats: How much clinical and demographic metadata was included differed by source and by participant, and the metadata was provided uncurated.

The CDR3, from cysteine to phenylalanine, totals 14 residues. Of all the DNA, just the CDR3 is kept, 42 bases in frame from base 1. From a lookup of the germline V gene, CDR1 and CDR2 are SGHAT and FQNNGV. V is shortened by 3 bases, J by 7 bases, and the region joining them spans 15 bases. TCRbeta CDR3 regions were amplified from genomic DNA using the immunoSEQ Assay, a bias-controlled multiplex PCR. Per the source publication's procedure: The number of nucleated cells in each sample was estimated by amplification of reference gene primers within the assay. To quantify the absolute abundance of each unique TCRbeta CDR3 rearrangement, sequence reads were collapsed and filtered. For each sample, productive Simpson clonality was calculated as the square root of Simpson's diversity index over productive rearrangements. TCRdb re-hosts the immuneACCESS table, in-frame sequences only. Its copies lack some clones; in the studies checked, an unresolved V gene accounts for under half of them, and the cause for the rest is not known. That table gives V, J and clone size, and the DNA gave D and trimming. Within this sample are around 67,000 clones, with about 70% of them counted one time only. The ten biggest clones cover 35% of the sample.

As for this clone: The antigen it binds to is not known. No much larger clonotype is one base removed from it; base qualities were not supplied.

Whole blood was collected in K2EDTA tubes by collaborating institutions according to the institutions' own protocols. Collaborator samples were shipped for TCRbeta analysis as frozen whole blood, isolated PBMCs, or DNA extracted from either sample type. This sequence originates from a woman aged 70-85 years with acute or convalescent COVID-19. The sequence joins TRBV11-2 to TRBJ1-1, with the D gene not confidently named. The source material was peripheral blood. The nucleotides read TGTGCCAGCAGCTTTTCGATTCTGCAGGATGAAGCTTTCTTT. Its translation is CASSFSILQDEAFF.